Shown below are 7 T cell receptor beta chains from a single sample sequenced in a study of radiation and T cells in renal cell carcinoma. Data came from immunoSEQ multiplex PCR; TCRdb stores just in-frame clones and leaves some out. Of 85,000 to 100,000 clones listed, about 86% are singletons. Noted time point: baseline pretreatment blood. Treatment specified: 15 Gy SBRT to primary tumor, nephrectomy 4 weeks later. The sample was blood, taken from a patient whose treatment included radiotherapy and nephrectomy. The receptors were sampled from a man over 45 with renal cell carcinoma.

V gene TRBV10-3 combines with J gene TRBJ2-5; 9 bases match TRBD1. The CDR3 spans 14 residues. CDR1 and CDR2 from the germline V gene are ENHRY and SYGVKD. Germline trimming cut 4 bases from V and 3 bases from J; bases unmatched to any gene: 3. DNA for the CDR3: TGTGCCATCAGTGGCTGGACAGGGGAAGAGACCCAGTACTTC. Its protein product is CAISGWTGEETQYF.

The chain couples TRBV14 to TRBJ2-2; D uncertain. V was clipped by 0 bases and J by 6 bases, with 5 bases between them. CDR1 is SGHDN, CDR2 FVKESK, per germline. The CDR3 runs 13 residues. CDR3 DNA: TGTGCCAGCAGCCAAGATATAGCCGGGGAGCTGTTTTTT. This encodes CASSQDIAGELFF.

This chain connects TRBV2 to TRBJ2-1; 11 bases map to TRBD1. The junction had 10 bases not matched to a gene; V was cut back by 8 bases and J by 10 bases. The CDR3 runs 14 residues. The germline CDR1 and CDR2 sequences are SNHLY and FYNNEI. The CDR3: CASQRTGGAGEQFF. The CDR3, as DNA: TGTGCCAGCCAAAGGACAGGGGGCGCGGGGGAGCAGTTCTTC.

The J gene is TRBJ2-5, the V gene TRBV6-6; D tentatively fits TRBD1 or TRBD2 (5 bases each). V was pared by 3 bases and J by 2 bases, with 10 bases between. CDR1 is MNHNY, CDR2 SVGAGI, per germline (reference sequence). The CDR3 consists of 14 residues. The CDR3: CASSYWDRQETQYF. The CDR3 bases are TGTGCCAGCAGTTATTGGGACCGACAAGAGACCCAGTACTTC.

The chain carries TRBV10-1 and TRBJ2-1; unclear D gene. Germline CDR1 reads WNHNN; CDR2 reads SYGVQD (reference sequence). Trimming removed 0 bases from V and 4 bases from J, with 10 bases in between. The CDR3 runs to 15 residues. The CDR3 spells CASSESGLEYNEQFF. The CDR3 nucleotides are TGCGCCAGCAGTGAGTCGGGCCTGGAATACAATGAGCAGTTCTTC.

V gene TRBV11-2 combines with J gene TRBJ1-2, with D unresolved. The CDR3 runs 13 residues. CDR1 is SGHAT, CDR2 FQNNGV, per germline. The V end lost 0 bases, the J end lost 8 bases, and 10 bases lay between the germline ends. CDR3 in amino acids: CASSLEGEGGYTF. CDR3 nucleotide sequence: TGTGCCAGCAGCTTAGAGGGAGAAGGCGGCTACACCTTC.

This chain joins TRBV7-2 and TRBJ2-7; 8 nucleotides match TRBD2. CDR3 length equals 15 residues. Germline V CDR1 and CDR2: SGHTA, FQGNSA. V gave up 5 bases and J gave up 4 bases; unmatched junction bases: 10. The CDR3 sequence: CASSQGPSGLYEQYF. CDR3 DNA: TGTGCCAGCAGCCAAGGGCCTAGCGGGTTATACGAGCAGTACTTC.